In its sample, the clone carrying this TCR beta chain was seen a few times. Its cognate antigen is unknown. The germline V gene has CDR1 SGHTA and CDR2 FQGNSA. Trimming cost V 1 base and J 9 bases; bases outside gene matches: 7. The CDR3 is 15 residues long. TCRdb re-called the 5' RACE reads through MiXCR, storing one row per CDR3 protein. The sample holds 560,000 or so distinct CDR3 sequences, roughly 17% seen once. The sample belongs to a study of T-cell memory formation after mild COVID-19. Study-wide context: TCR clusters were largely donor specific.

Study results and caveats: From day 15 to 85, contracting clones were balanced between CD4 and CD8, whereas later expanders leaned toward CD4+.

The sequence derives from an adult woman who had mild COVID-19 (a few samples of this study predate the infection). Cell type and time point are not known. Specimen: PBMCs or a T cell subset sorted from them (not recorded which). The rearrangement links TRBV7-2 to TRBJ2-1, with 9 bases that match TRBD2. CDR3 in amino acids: CASSLGRAGGSEQFF. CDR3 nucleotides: TGTGCCAGCAGCTTAGGGCGAGCGGGAGGCAGTGAGCAGTTCTTC.